This T cell receptor (beta chain) comes out of a study of Graves' ophthalmopathy and Graves' hyperthyroidism. Study overall: Before any treatment was given, at initial diagnosis, peripheral blood was collected.

Study-level findings and limits: The majority of expanded thyroid clonotypes above 0.001 frequency also occurred in blood. Ophthalmopathy and stable hyperthyroidism were discriminated by a 13-signature model, with about 91% sensitivity and around 77% specificity.

This clonotype was seen ten or more times. What it recognizes is unknown. The PBMC fraction was derived from more than 8 ml of fresh peripheral blood. CDR3 regions of TCR beta were amplified from RNA transcripts. HTBI primers were employed in first-round RT-PCR, then a second-round multiplex PCR followed. Each CDR3 protein is one row after TCRdb ran MiXCR on the multiplex PCR reads. The table includes about 370,000 distinct CDR3 sequences, about a sixth detected once. The V gene lost 4 bases and the J gene lost 7 bases, with 11 bases spanning the gap. CDR3 length equals 12 residues. CDR1 is SGHKS and CDR2 is YYEKEE in the germline V gene (reference sequence).

The V and J genes are TRBV5-5 and TRBJ1-2, with D maybe TRBD1 (5 bases). Sequenced input: peripheral blood. This clonotype was sampled from an adult woman with stable Graves' hyperthyroidism. CDR3 protein: CASSRQPGGYTF. CDR3 in DNA: TGTGCCAGCAGCCGACAGCCCGGTGGCTACACCTTC.